The 8 T cell receptor beta chains reported below all come from one sample, sequenced in a study of shared clonotypes between healthy human individuals. The repertoire was sequenced with immunoSEQ multiplex PCR; TCRdb's copy has only in-frame clones and lacks some. Of hundreds of thousands of clones detected, 80% to 95% appear once; the ten largest clones hold nearly 25%. Positive CCR7 selection of CD45RO-negative cells yielded the naive CD8 cells, and terminally differentiated effector memory CD45RA+ cells were excluded. The sample consisted of naive CD8+ T cells sorted from blood. All receptors derive from a man aged 30 to 39 in good health.

The chain employs TRBV28 and TRBJ2-1; D might be TRBD1 (6 bases). The germline V gene encodes CDR1 MDHEN and CDR2 SYDVKM. The CDR3 covers 15 residues. V gave up 2 bases and J gave up 6 bases, with 14 bases separating them. The CDR3 region is CASSLGQKRANEQFF. In nucleotides, the CDR3 is TGTGCCAGCAGTTTAGGACAGAAACGGGCCAATGAGCAGTTCTTC.

The chain has TRBV6-6 and TRBJ1-1, with unresolved D. The germline V gene has CDR1 MNHNY and CDR2 SVGAGI (reference sequence). The CDR3 is 11 residues long. V was cut by 7 bases and J by 2 bases, with 5 bases left in between. The CDR3 DNA reads as TGTGCCAGCATGGGCAACACTGAAGCTTTCTTT. It specifies CASMGNTEAFF.

The V and J genes are TRBV6-1 and TRBJ2-3; the D gene is possibly TRBD1 (5 bases). Germline V gives CDR1 MNHNS, CDR2 SASEGT. Deletions cut 4 bases from V and 5 bases from J, with 13 bases between. This CDR3 contains 14 residues. CDR3 protein: CASSVIQGQDTQYF. The CDR3 nucleotides read TGTGCCAGCAGTGTCATTCAGGGCCAAGATACGCAGTATTTT.

The chain employs TRBV6-5 and TRBJ2-3; 12 bases fit TRBD2. CDR1 is MNHEY, CDR2 SVGAGI, per germline. The junction had 5 bases not matched to a gene; V was cut back by 7 bases and J by 3 bases. There are 15 residues in the CDR3. The CDR3 protein is CASNLLAGGTDTQYF. CDR3 DNA: TGTGCCAGCAATCTACTAGCGGGAGGAACAGATACGCAGTATTTT.

The rearrangement joins TRBV2 to TRBJ2-3; 10 bases map to TRBD1. This CDR3 spans 14 amino acids. The V gene end was trimmed by 5 bases and the J gene end by 3 bases; junction bases not matched to a gene: 2. In germline, CDR1 is SNHLY, CDR2 FYNNEI. This CDR3 reads CASSWTGGTDTQYF. CDR3 sequence (DNA): TGTGCCAGCAGTTGGACAGGGGGAACAGATACGCAGTATTTT.

The chain couples TRBV4-2 to TRBJ1-5; D is possibly TRBD1 (6 bases). Trimming cost V 2 bases and J 5 bases, with 16 bases left between them. CDR1 is LGHNA and CDR2 is YNFKEQ in the germline V gene. The CDR3 spans 16 residues. CDR3 sequence: CASSQTTGMTDQPQHF. In DNA form, the CDR3 reads TGTGCCAGCAGCCAAACTACAGGGATGACGGATCAGCCCCAGCATTTT.

This chain uses TRBV2 with TRBJ1-1, with TRBD1 identical over 9 bases. Germline CDR1 reads SNHLY; CDR2 reads FYNNEI. This CDR3 is 14 amino acids long. After removal of 10 bases from V and 3 bases from J, the junction contained 9 bases not matched to a gene. CDR3 protein: CAILPTGGDTEAFF. The CDR3 bases are TGTGCCATCTTACCGACAGGGGGGGACACTGAAGCTTTCTTT.

V is TRBV4-1 and J is TRBJ2-3; D is ambiguous. There are 17 residues in the CDR3. The V end lost 3 bases, the J end lost 1 base, and 17 bases lay between the germline ends. Germline lookup yields CDR1 MGHRA and CDR2 YSYEKL. CDR3 protein: CASSHAVGGAGTDTQYF. The CDR3 DNA reads as TGCGCCAGCAGCCACGCTGTCGGTGGTGCTGGCACAGATACGCAGTATTTT.